A single sample is the source of the 28 T cell receptor beta chains below, sequenced in a study of T cell responses to AZD1222 COVID-19 vaccine (dated by TCRdb to the early 2020s). Libraries were made using the immunoSEQ multiplex PCR assay. TCRdb took this table from immuneACCESS and kept in-frame rearrangements with V and J called. Such tables lack part of the clones; where checked against another copy, unresolved V genes explain under half of the gap, and the rest is unexplained. This sample lists some 120,000 clones; around nine tenths were detected once. Clones ranked in the top ten supply just over 7% of the sample. The sample's time point label, in plain terms: baseline before first vaccination. Sample: peripheral blood, taken on day 0 of AZD1222 vaccination. The receptors shown here come from an adult in good health.

Here the CDR3 DNA reads TGTGCCAGTAGTATAGACGAGAAAGGCCTGCCCCAGCATTTT. Translating gives CASSIDEKGLPQHF. The chain has TRBV19 and TRBJ1-5; D gene unclear. Trimming took off 0 bases at V and 9 bases at J, with 12 bases between the two ends. The CDR3 has 14 amino acids. Germline loops: CDR1 LNHDA, CDR2 SQIVND (reference sequence).

The chain combines TRBV7-2 with TRBJ2-1; maybe TRBD1 (6 bases). In germline, CDR1 is SGHTA, CDR2 FQGNSA. V was shortened by 5 bases and J by 3 bases, with 14 bases between the two germline ends. The CDR3 has 15 residues. The CDR3 DNA sequence: TGTGCCAGCAGCAAGGACAGCGAAGACTACAATGAGCAGTTCTTC. It translates to CASSKDSEDYNEQFF.

The CDR3 protein is CASSLRTVSSYEQYF. CDR3 DNA sequence: TGTGCCAGCAGTTTACGGACAGTAAGCTCCTACGAGCAGTACTTC. The rearrangement joins TRBV28 to TRBJ2-7, with D possibly TRBD1 on 6 matching bases. The CDR3 loop spans 15 amino acids. V was trimmed by 2 bases and J by 0 bases, leaving 11 bases between them. The germline gives CDR1 MDHEN, CDR2 SYDVKM.

This clone showed up just once. The V call is TRBV15, the J call TRBJ2-7; 9 bases are shared with TRBD2. V was pared by 1 base and J by 1 base, with 5 bases of the junction left unmatched. CDR3 length equals 16 residues. Germline V gene sequence: CDR1 LNHNV, CDR2 YYDKDF (reference sequence). For the CDR3, the DNA is TGTGCCACCAGCAGAGGCCGAGCGGGAGGATCCTACGAGCAGTACTTC. This codes for CATSRGRAGGSYEQYF. Together with reference TRBV15 and TRBJ2-7, the CDR3 gives the full variable domain: DAMVIQNPRYQVTQFGKPVTLSCSQTLNHNVMYWYQQKSSQAPKLLFHYYDKDFNNEADTPDNFQSRRPNTSFCFLDIRSPGLGDTAMYLCATSRGRAGGSYEQYFGPGTRLTVT.

This chain connects TRBV5-1 to TRBJ2-2; either TRBD1 or TRBD2 may fit D (6 bases each). Germline CDR1 SGHRS, CDR2 YFSETQ. The ends were cut back, 9 bases at V and 6 bases at J, with 15 bases in the middle. The CDR3 contains 13 residues. The chain's CDR3 is CAIPTGTAGELFF. In DNA, the CDR3 is TGCGCCATCCCTACAGGGACTGCCGGGGAGCTGTTTTTT. The whole variable domain, remainder taken from reference TRBV5-1 and TRBJ2-2, is KAGVTQTPRYLIKTRGQQVTLSCSPISGHRSVSWYQQTPGQGLQFLFEYFSETQRNKGNFPGRFSGRQFSNSRSEMNVSTLELGDSALYLCAIPTGTAGELFFGEGSRLTVL.

CDR3 DNA sequence: TGTGCCCTGGGGGACAAAGCCTACGAGCAGTACTTC. It is translated as CALGDKAYEQYF. This rearrangement joins TRBV28 to TRBJ2-7, with TRBD1 as a possible D gene (6 bases). Germline CDR1 and CDR2: MDHEN and SYDVKM. CDR3 length: 12 amino acids. V was clipped by 11 bases and J by 2 bases, with 13 bases between them. Using reference TRBV28 and TRBJ2-7 for the parts outside the CDR3, the full variable domain is DVKVTQSSRYLVKRTGEKVFLECVQDMDHENMFWYRQDPGLGLRLIYFSYDVKMKEKGDIPEGYSVSREKKERFSLILESASTNQTSMYLCALGDKAYEQYFGPGTRLTVT.

As DNA, the CDR3 is TGTGCCACCAGCAGAGTGGGCCGTCTTAGCACAGATACGCAGTATTTT. The encoded protein is CATSRVGRLSTDTQYF. The rearrangement uses TRBV15 and TRBJ2-3; no firm D call. This CDR3 has 16 residues. Trimming left V 1 base short and J 0 bases short, with 11 bases between. Germline values: CDR1 LNHNV, CDR2 YYDKDF (reference sequence).

The V call is TRBV5-8, the J call TRBJ2-3; D not resolved. V shed 4 bases and J shed 2 bases, with 5 bases lying between them. Germline V gene sequence: CDR1 SGHTS, CDR2 YDEGEE. The CDR3 consists of 12 residues. In DNA form, the CDR3 reads TGTGCCAGCAGCCGCGACACAGATACGCAGTATTTT. This gives the protein CASSRDTDTQYF.

V is TRBV29-1 and J is TRBJ1-1, with 8 bases that match TRBD1. V shed 3 bases and J 6 bases; nucleotides not matched to a gene: 0. The CDR3 covers 11 residues. From germline, CDR1 is SQVTM and CDR2 ANQGSEA. The CDR3 here is CSVDRGPEAFF. CDR3 sequence (DNA): TGCAGCGTTGACAGGGGGCCTGAAGCTTTCTTT. The full variable domain, in which reference TRBV29-1 and TRBJ1-1 provide the parts outside the CDR3, is SAVISQKPSRDICQRGTSLTIQCQVDSQVTMMFWYRQQPGQSLTLIATANQGSEATYESGFVIDKFPISRPNLTFSTLTVSNMSPEDSSIYLCSVDRGPEAFFGQGTRLTVV.

The chain employs TRBV11-3 and TRBJ1-1; D may be TRBD1 (5 bases). The V and J ends lost 5 bases and 1 base respectively, with 8 bases between them. CDR1 is SGHNT, CDR2 YENEEA, per germline. The CDR3 has 13 amino acids. CDR3 region: CASSVDKNTEAFF. The CDR3 DNA reads TGTGCCAGCAGCGTGGACAAGAACACTGAAGCTTTCTTT.

This chain connects TRBV5-1 to TRBJ1-6; 8 bases agree with TRBD1. The CDR3 is made up of 15 amino acids. Per the germline V gene, CDR1 is SGHRS and CDR2 is YFSETQ. Trimming at V came to 4 bases and at J to 7 bases, leaving 7 bases not matched to a gene. The CDR3 nucleotides are TGCGCCAGCAGCAAGACAGGGGCCGGGAATTCACCCCTCCACTTT. Its protein is CASSKTGAGNSPLHF.

The genes are TRBV7-8 and TRBJ1-2, with D perhaps TRBD1 (5 bases). The V end lost 5 bases, the J end lost 0 bases, and 19 bases lay between the germline ends. The CDR3 has 17 residues. The germline V gene encodes CDR1 SGHVS and CDR2 FQNEAQ. The CDR3, as DNA: TGTGCCAGCAGCCGGGGCCTAGGGCAGGGAACTAACTATGGCTACACCTTC. Translation: CASSRGLGQGTNYGYTF.

The chain combines TRBV11-2 with TRBJ2-1; D unresolved. The V end lost 7 bases, the J end lost 5 bases, and 15 bases lay between the germline ends. From germline, CDR1 is SGHAT and CDR2 FQNNGV. This CDR3 contains 14 residues. CDR3 sequence reads: CASTSRQGNNEQFF. CDR3 sequence (DNA): TGTGCCAGCACCAGCCGCCAAGGTAACAATGAGCAGTTCTTC.

The sample holds one count of this clone. The chain links TRBV11-2 to TRBJ2-7; 7 positions agree with TRBD2. The germline V gene has CDR1 SGHAT and CDR2 FQNNGV. After removal of 5 bases from V and 2 bases from J, the junction contained 6 bases not matched to a gene. The CDR3 has 14 residues. DNA of the CDR3: TGTGCCAGCAGCAGGGCTAGCGGCCCCTACGAGCAGTACTTC. Translated: CASSRASGPYEQYF.

The V call is TRBV4-3, the J call TRBJ2-7, with 14 positions matching TRBD2. Germline trimming cut 1 base from V and 3 bases from J; bases unmatched to any gene: 5. The CDR3 is 17 residues long. Germline V CDR1 and CDR2: LGHNA, YSLEER. The CDR3 loop reads CASSQAVGTSGSYEQYF. The CDR3 DNA reads TGCGCCAGCAGCCAAGCCGTAGGGACTAGCGGGAGCTACGAGCAGTACTTC.

This clone was counted between two and nine times. The chain carries TRBV12-3 or TRBV12-4 and TRBJ2-3; D unclear. This CDR3 region has 13 residues. V gave up 2 bases and J gave up 4 bases, with 7 bases separating them. In DNA form, the CDR3 reads TGTGCCAGCAGTTTACAGATCTCAGATACGCAGTATTTT. Translation gives CASSLQISDTQYF.

This clone was observed a handful of times. This chain connects TRBV24-1 to TRBJ2-3; the D is unclear. Between the trimmed V and J ends, which lost 5 bases and 6 bases, there was a span of 14 bases. This CDR3 has 14 residues. The V gene's germline CDR1 is KGHDR and CDR2 SFDVKD. The CDR3 coding sequence is TGTGCCACCAGTGGTCCCCTCCAACGCGATACGCAGTATTTT. This codes for CATSGPLQRDTQYF.

The V call is TRBV5-5, the J call TRBJ1-5, with 8 bases that match TRBD1. From germline, CDR1 is SGHKS and CDR2 YYEKEE (reference sequence). V was pared by 4 bases and J by 2 bases, with 8 bases of the junction left unmatched. This CDR3 has 16 residues. CDR3 in amino acids: CASSVSDRARNQPQHF. In DNA form, the CDR3 reads TGTGCCAGCAGCGTATCGGACAGGGCTCGCAATCAGCCCCAGCATTTT.

The J gene is TRBJ2-1, the V gene TRBV5-8; tentatively, D is TRBD1 (5 bases). With 0 bases removed from V and 4 bases from J, the gap between germline ends came to 11 bases. Germline V gene sequence: CDR1 SGHTS, CDR2 YDEGEE. The CDR3 runs 15 residues. DNA for the CDR3: TGTGCCAGCAGCTTGGCTGGGAAGGGGTACAATGAGCAGTTCTTC. It yields the protein CASSLAGKGYNEQFF. Based on the CDR3 plus reference TRBV5-8 and TRBJ2-1, the full variable domain is EAGVTQSPTHLIKTRGQQATLRCSPISGHTSVYWYQQALGLGLQFLLWYDEGEERNRGNFPPRFSGRQFPNYSSELNVNALELEDSALYLCASSLAGKGYNEQFFGPGTRLTVL.

This clone was counted once. This rearrangement joins TRBV7-9 to TRBJ2-5; 7 positions agree with TRBD2. This CDR3 comprises 16 residues. Unmatched junction bases numbered 14, after V lost 5 bases and J lost 5 bases. CDR1 and CDR2 (germline): SEHNR, FQNEAQ (reference sequence). CDR3 in amino acids: CASSRQWREIEETQYF. Written as DNA, the CDR3 is TGTGCCAGCAGCCGCCAGTGGCGGGAGATAGAGGAGACCCAGTACTTC.

V and J are TRBV14 and TRBJ2-3; possible D gene TRBD1, 6 bases. Germline CDR1 SGHDN, CDR2 FVKESK. Trimming took off 4 bases at V and 11 bases at J, with 19 bases between the two ends. The CDR3 contains 14 residues. CDR3 amino acids: CASSPKVGARGQYF. The CDR3 DNA is TGTGCCAGCAGCCCTAAGGTGGGGGCACGTGGGCAGTATTTT. The variable domain in full, with the rest retrieved from reference TRBV14 and TRBJ2-3, is EAGVTQFPSHSVIEKGQTVTLRCDPISGHDNLYWYRRVMGKEIKFLLHFVKESKQDESGMPNNRFLAERTGGTYSTLKVQPAELEDSGVYFCASSPKVGARGQYFGPGTRLTVL.

V and J are TRBV9 and TRBJ1-2; 9 bases agree with TRBD1. Germline-derived CDR1 and CDR2 are SGDLS and YYNGEE. V gave up 4 bases and J gave up 4 bases; unmatched junction bases: 14. This CDR3 comprises 17 residues. CDR3 region: CASSSGGGDRVSYGYTF. DNA of the CDR3: TGTGCCAGCAGCTCCGGAGGGGGGGACAGGGTCAGCTATGGCTACACCTTC.

This clone was counted once. The rearrangement uses TRBV6-5 and TRBJ2-7, with TRBD1 matching 7 bases. Germline assignment: CDR1 MNHEY and CDR2 SVGAGI. This CDR3 contains 14 residues. V was pared by 4 bases and J by 5 bases, with 8 bases of the junction left unmatched. CDR3 sequence: CASSFRDSQDEQYF. The CDR3 coding sequence is TGTGCCAGCAGTTTCCGGGACAGTCAGGACGAGCAGTACTTC.

The gene calls are TRBV7-2 and TRBJ2-7, with D unresolved. The germline V gene has CDR1 SGHTA and CDR2 FQGNSA. The CDR3 is 13 residues long. Trimming stripped 5 bases from V and 2 bases from J, with 10 bases between. CDR3 amino acids: CASSDTGTYEQYF. For the CDR3, the DNA is TGTGCCAGCAGCGATACGGGTACCTACGAGCAGTACTTC.

The genes are TRBV14 and TRBJ1-5; unclear D gene. The CDR3 is made up of 16 amino acids. Trimming left V 1 base short and J 2 bases short, with 12 bases between. CDR1 is SGHDN and CDR2 is FVKESK in the germline V gene. CDR3 sequence reads: CASSQVGSFGNQPQHF. The CDR3 nucleotides read TGTGCCAGCAGCCAAGTCGGTAGTTTCGGCAATCAGCCCCAGCATTTT.

The CDR3 reads CASSSRGGQGMKTQYF. In DNA, the CDR3 is TGTGCCAGCAGCTCAAGGGGCGGACAGGGTATGAAGACCCAGTACTTC. The chain is built from TRBV5-6 and TRBJ2-5; 8 bases line up with TRBD1. The CDR3 covers 16 residues. Germline CDR1 reads SGHDT; CDR2 reads YYEEEE. The V and J ends lost 3 bases and 6 bases, in that order; junction bases with no gene match: 13.

The genes are TRBV27 and TRBJ2-7, with D unclear. Germline V CDR1 and CDR2: MNHEY, SMNVEV (reference sequence). Trimming removed 6 bases at V and 4 bases at J, with 19 bases between. This CDR3 has 15 residues. The chain's CDR3 is CASSPSYHPEYEQYF. CDR3 sequence (DNA): TGTGCCAGCAGCCCTTCCTACCACCCCGAGTACGAGCAGTACTTC.

The chain recombines TRBV7-8 with TRBJ1-4; D is possibly TRBD1 (6 bases). The CDR3 contains 14 residues. CDR1 is SGHVS and CDR2 is FQNEAQ in the germline V gene. The V gene lost 2 bases and the J gene lost 8 bases, with 12 bases spanning the gap. CDR3 DNA sequence: TGTGCCAGCAGCTTAACAGGGTTAGGCGAAAAACTGTTTTTT. Translating it yields CASSLTGLGEKLFF.